This note documents a single T cell receptor (beta chain) sequence. Profiled with immunoSEQ multiplex PCR; TCRdb holds only in-frame clones, not every one. Of over 100,000 clones listed, roughly 90% were seen once; the top ten hold 9.5% to 15%. The data belong to a study of T cell responses to AZD1222 COVID-19 vaccine. CDR3 length: 15 residues. V dropped 2 bases and J dropped 7; count of bases not matched to a gene: 2. Germline CDR1 reads MNHEY; CDR2 reads SMNVEV (reference sequence). This sequence was found in an adult in good health. Sample: peripheral blood, taken on day 0 of MenACWY control vaccination. The chain carries TRBV27 and TRBJ2-7, with 16 nucleotides matching TRBD2. CDR3 protein: CASSLGTSGRGEQYF. As DNA, the CDR3 is TGTGCCAGCAGTTTAGGGACTAGCGGGAGGGGAGAGCAGTACTTC.